This T cell receptor (beta chain) was recorded in a study of blood T cell repertoires in COVID-19. Study in general: The study drew acute and convalescent COVID-19 samples from the United States, Italy and Spain. Sources were T cells, B-cell-depleted T cells, or PBMCs; the material itself was cDNA or gDNA.

Per the study methods: Cell counts per sample came from amplifying reference gene primers. Sequencing was performed with immunoSEQ multiplex PCR; in TCRdb, only in-frame clones are kept and a portion is missing. That table gives V, J and clone size, and the DNA gave D and trimming. This sample has roughly 380,000 clones; around 85% occur once, and the top ten carry under 4%. Source material: peripheral blood. The sequence came from a woman aged 18-29 years with acute or convalescent COVID-19.

The CDR3: CASSQDSTGSPVSGNTIYF. The CDR3 bases are TGTGCCAGCAGCCAAGATTCTACAGGGAGCCCCGTCTCTGGAAACACCATATATTTT. The chain recombines TRBV3-1 (or the pseudogene TRBV3-2) with TRBJ1-3; TRBD1 might be the D (6 bases). Trimming stripped 0 bases from V and 0 bases from J, with 18 bases between. CDR1 is LGHDT and CDR2 is YNNKEL in the germline V gene (reference sequence). The CDR3 covers 19 residues.